Presented here are 21 T cell receptor beta chains from one specimen sequenced in a study of CD8+CD57+ T cells in acquired aplastic anemia. Genomic DNA, serving as template, underwent TCR beta VDJ and CDR3 profiling. TCRdb analysed the reads with MiXCR anew, one entry per CDR3 protein. Altogether approximately 250,000 distinct CDR3 sequences are present, 82% being singletons, with the ten largest covering 35% to 50%. Patients who underwent sequencing had shown CD8+CD57+ cell expansion by flow cytometry. The sample comprised sorted CD4+, CD8+, or CD8+CD57+ T cells (not recorded which) from PBMCs. Receptor source: a human donor with aplastic anemia.

In DNA, the CDR3 is TGTGCCAGCAGCTTTACAGAAACTTCCTACGAGCAGTACTTCTTT. Amino acids: CASSFTETSYEQYFF. The rearrangement joins TRBV7-9 to TRBJ1-1; D not resolved. Germline assignment: CDR1 SEHNR and CDR2 FQNEAQ (reference sequence). CDR3 size: 15 residues. The germline V and J ends were trimmed by 3 bases and 14 bases, with 25 bases remaining between them.

The J gene is TRBJ2-7, the V gene TRBV15; possible D gene TRBD1, 6 bases. CDR3 length: 15 amino acids. V lost 3 bases and J 1 base, leaving 13 bases between the germline ends. Germline CDR1 and CDR2: LNHNV and YYDKDF (reference sequence). The CDR3 here is CATSSRGTGSYEQYF. The CDR3 DNA follows: TGTGCCACCAGCAGCAGGGGTACAGGTTCCTACGAGCAGTACTTC.

This chain links TRBV7-9 with TRBJ1-2; tentative D call: TRBD1 (5 bases). The CDR3 consists of 16 residues. The V end was cut by 3 bases, the J end by 4 bases, with 18 bases between. Germline CDR1 reads SEHNR; CDR2 reads FQNEAQ (reference sequence). The CDR3 DNA reads TGTGCCAGCAGCTTTCAAAGAAGCGGGGGGAGCTATGGCTACACCTTC. Its translation: CASSFQRSGGSYGYTF.

This chain uses TRBV2 with TRBJ2-3, with D perhaps assigned TRBD1 or TRBD2 (6 bases each). Per the germline V gene, CDR1 is SNHLY and CDR2 is FYNNEI. The length of the CDR3 is 13 residues. Deletions cut 8 bases from V and 14 bases from J, with 23 bases between. This CDR3 reads CASGDGGRVTPYF. CDR3 nucleotide sequence: TGTGCCAGCGGGGACGGGGGCAGGGTTACCCCGTATTTT.

This chain links TRBV7-8 with TRBJ1-2; TRBD1 might be the D (5 bases). The V gene's germline CDR1 is SGHVS and CDR2 FQNEAQ. V shed 2 bases and J shed 10 bases, with 23 bases lying between them. This CDR3 contains 16 residues. The CDR3 sequence: CASSLHPDGTALSYTF. For the CDR3, the DNA is TGTGCCAGCAGCTTACATCCAGACGGGACGGCCCTTTCCTACACCTTC.

The chain carries TRBV7-8 and TRBJ1-5, with D tentatively TRBD1 (5 bases). The CDR3 covers 15 residues. V was pared by 5 bases and J by 9 bases, with 20 bases between. The V gene's germline CDR1 is SGHVS and CDR2 FQNEAQ. As DNA, the CDR3 is TGTGCCAGCAGCGTAGGGGCCGCCCGAAATACGCCCCAGCATTTT. This gives the protein CASSVGAARNTPQHF.

On this clonotype itself: Because the CDR3 is missing its conserved closing phenylalanine or tryptophan, this is likely a read error. The limits of the CDR3 on the DNA are not certain, so only TCRdb's listed CDR3 is given. The chain joins TRBV7-2 to TRBJ2-1; the D call in the table, TRBD1, was not verified against the DNA. Germline V gene data show CDR1 as SGHTA and CDR2 as FQGNSA. The CDR3 is 13 residues long, ends included. The CDR3: CASSWGQGANYCY.

V gene TRBV25-1 combines with J gene TRBJ1-1, with 10 bases lining up with TRBD1. This CDR3 contains 14 residues. CDR1 is MGHDK, CDR2 SYGVNS, per germline. The V and J ends lost 7 bases and 5 bases, in that order; junction bases with no gene match: 7. CDR3 sequence (DNA): TGTGCCAGCACCGAGGGACAGGGGAGGACTGAAGCTTTCTTT. It encodes CASTEGQGRTEAFF. Complete variable domain (other parts from reference TRBV25-1 and TRBJ1-1): EADIYQTPRYLVIGTGKKITLECSQTMGHDKMYWYQQDPGMELHLIHYSYGVNSTEKGDLSSESTVSRIRTEHFPLTLESARPSHTSQYLCASTEGQGRTEAFFGQGTRLTVV.

Concerning this clonotype itself: A read error is likely, as this CDR3 ends without the conserved phenylalanine or tryptophan. No DNA is shown, since the ends of the CDR3 on it are uncertain; the CDR3 is the one TCRdb lists. The chain joins TRBV7-3 to TRBJ2-4; TRBD1, the table's D call, lacks a check against the DNA. From germline, CDR1 is SGHTA and CDR2 FQGTGA. Termini included, the CDR3 measures 12 amino acids. CDR3 loop: CASSRQGDIGEL.

Points on this clonotype: At one boundary the junction diverges from the germline segment, which might be a read error. J is TRBJ1-1 and V is TRBV7-9; D call uncertain. Germline CDR1 is SEHNR and CDR2 is FQNEAQ (reference sequence). The CDR3 spans 14 residues. The CDR3 sequence is CAYEVAACEETQYF. The CDR3 DNA reads as TGTGCCTACGAGGTAGCGGCGTGCGAAGAGACCCAGTACTTT.

V is TRBV9 and J is TRBJ2-2, with 11 bases fitting TRBD1. With V trimmed by 7 bases and J by 1 base, 9 bases remained unmatched. The CDR3 is made up of 17 amino acids. Germline assignment: CDR1 SGDLS and CDR2 YYNGEE. The CDR3, as DNA: TGTGCCAGCGGGACAGGGGGTGAAGCGGGGAACACCGGGGAGCTGTTTTTT. Its translation: CASGTGGEAGNTGELFF.

About this clonotype: The junction shows a germline mismatch at one end, possibly a read error. This chain connects TRBV7-8 to TRBJ2-7; D is possibly TRBD1 or TRBD2 (5 bases each). This CDR3 contains 14 residues. Germline V gene lookup returns CDR1 SGHVS and CDR2 FQNEAQ. The CDR3, as DNA: TGTGCCAGCAGCTTACGGGGACGTCCCGACGCGCAGTATTTC. Translation gives CASSLRGRPDAQYF.

The genes are TRBV7-9 and TRBJ2-5, with D perhaps TRBD2 (6 bases). This CDR3 spans 14 amino acids. Germline assignment: CDR1 SEHNR and CDR2 FQNEAQ (reference sequence). Trimming took off 3 bases at V and 7 bases at J, with 15 bases between the two ends. CDR3 amino acids: CASSFERRRGTQYF. The CDR3, as DNA: TGTGCCAGCAGCTTTGAAAGAAGGCGGGGGACCCAGTACTTC.

The rearrangement links TRBV5-4 to TRBJ2-1; TRBD2 agrees at 7 bases. Germline V gene lookup returns CDR1 SGHNT and CDR2 YYREEE (reference sequence). This CDR3 spans 16 amino acids. Trimming cost V 4 bases and J 0 bases; bases outside gene matches: 7. The CDR3 reads CASSATSDSSYNEQFF. The CDR3 DNA reads as TGTGCCAGCAGCGCTACTAGCGACAGCTCCTACAATGAGCAGTTCTTC.

As to this clonotype: One junction end does not reproduce the germline sequence, and a read error may be involved. The chain joins TRBV9 to TRBJ2-5; D not resolved. This CDR3 is 12 amino acids long. Per the germline V gene, CDR1 is SGDLS and CDR2 is YYNGEE. The chain's CDR3 is CTSSHNQETQYF. CDR3 in DNA: TGTACCAGCAGCCATAACCAAGAGACCCAGTACTTC.

The V and J genes are TRBV7-9 and TRBJ2-3, with D possibly matching TRBD2 (5 bases). There are 15 residues in the CDR3. The germline CDR1 and CDR2 sequences are SEHNR and FQNEAQ (reference sequence). V was clipped by 0 bases and J by 1 base, with 8 bases between them. This chain's CDR3 is CASSLAPRGTDTQYF. The CDR3 DNA is TGTGCCAGCAGCTTAGCGCCGAGGGGCACAGATACGCAGTATTTT.

Many counts were recorded for this clonotype. The CDR3 is CASSTDLDTEAFF. Written as DNA, the CDR3 is TGTGCCAGCAGTACCGATTTGGACACTGAAGCTTTCTTT. The V call is TRBV6-5, the J call TRBJ1-1, with D unresolved. V lost 5 bases and J 3 bases, leaving 10 bases between the germline ends. CDR1 is MNHEY, CDR2 SVGAGI, per germline. The CDR3 runs 13 residues.

This chain uses TRBV7-8 with TRBJ2-7; maybe TRBD2 (5 bases). This CDR3 has 14 amino acids. Per germline, CDR1 SGHVS and CDR2 FQNEAQ. CDR3 DNA sequence: TGTGCCAGTAGTTGGACGGGATTTCCCGACGCGCAGTATGTC. Translating gives CASSWTGFPDAQYV.

V and J are TRBV19 and TRBJ2-7; TRBD2 matches 7 bases. V trimming: 1 base; J trimming: 12 bases; junction bases outside the gene matches: 18. In germline, CDR1 is LNHDA, CDR2 SQIVND (reference sequence). The CDR3 is 16 amino acids. The chain's CDR3 is CASSIASGAYMEQLYV. CDR3 in DNA: TGTGCCAGTAGTATAGCTAGCGGAGCCTACATGGAGCAGTTGTACGTC.

The chain combines TRBV2 with TRBJ2-3, with a tentative D call TRBD2 (5 bases). The germline V and J ends were trimmed by 8 bases and 15 bases, with 27 bases remaining between them. This CDR3 has 14 residues. The germline gives CDR1 SNHLY, CDR2 FYNNEI. CDR3 sequence reads: CASGYAGTPAQHYF. The CDR3 DNA reads TGTGCCAGCGGGTACGCGGGCACTCCCGCTCAGCATTATTTT.

Regarding this clonotype: At one of its ends the junction is not consistent with the germline gene, which may arise from a read error. This sequence joins TRBV15 and TRBJ2-3, with D uncertain. In germline, CDR1 is LNHNV, CDR2 YYDKDF (reference sequence). The CDR3 sequence is 14 residues long. The CDR3 bases are TGTGCCAGCAGCTTAGCTGGCGGTCTCGGTTACCAGTATTTT. Encoded protein: CASSLAGGLGYQYF.